This T cell receptor beta chain emerged from a study of blood T cells in healthy people across ages. Next came a second PCR, run for about 6 to 12 cycles, which used a sample-barcoded 5' primer along with a J-beta primer mix. TCRdb re-analysed the 5' RACE reads in MiXCR, keeping a single row per CDR3 protein. The sample has 1.2 million to 1.5 million distinct CDR3 sequences, about 43% seen once; the top ten hold roughly 7.9%. Germline-derived CDR1 and CDR2 are MGHDK and SYGVNS. CDR3 length: 16 residues. V lost 4 bases to trimming and J lost 2 bases, with 18 bases between them. Sequenced: blood. The J gene is TRBJ2-7, the V gene TRBV25-1; possible D gene TRBD1, 8 bases. The clonotype comes from a woman under 30 in good health. The CDR3 DNA follows: TGTGCCAGCAGTGTGGGAGGGGACAGGTCTCCCTACGAGCAGTACTTC. As protein: CASSVGGDRSPYEQYF.